This is a list of T cell receptor beta chains from one sample in a study of technical replicates of blood from a few donors. Profiled with immunoSEQ multiplex PCR; TCRdb holds only in-frame clones, not every one. Of fewer than 65,000 clones in the sample, around nine tenths are singletons; the top ten hold 5.2%. Sample: PBMCs. These receptors originate from a human donor in good health. Some clones in this sample may be carry-over from other donors' samples. The CDR3 runs from the conserved cysteine through the conserved F or W. Fields, in order: V gene, J gene, CDR3 protein.

TRBV6-1	TRBJ1-1	CASFSITNTEAFF
TRBV6-1	TRBJ2-3	CASSEGSTQYF
TRBV11-2	TRBJ2-7	CASSLVLLAGNSYEQYF
TRBV10-1	TRBJ1-5	CASSTDRESNQPQHF
TRBV29-1	TRBJ2-5	CSVEGQVQETQYF
TRBV5-1	TRBJ2-2	CASSRNEAPGELFF
TRBV10-3	TRBJ1-1	CAINQGMNTEAFF
TRBV14	TRBJ1-6	CASSPRTAYNSPLHF
TRBV27	TRBJ1-4	CASCRRGDEKLFF
TRBV5-5	TRBJ2-1	CASSSTAGYNEQFF
TRBV15	TRBJ2-7	CATSRVSGFRSEQYF
TRBV5-4	TRBJ2-7	CASSLGGQGANEQYF
TRBV2	TRBJ2-5	CASSATGAQETQYF
TRBV5-4	TRBJ1-2	CASSLGPPGSRGYTF
TRBV4-1	TRBJ1-6	CASSQLTGTENSPLHF